Listed below are T cell receptor beta chains from one sample, sequenced in a study of vaccination and CD4 T cells after COVID-19. The antigens of these receptors remain unknown. TCRdb passed the PCR reads through MiXCR, listing each CDR3 protein once. The table has under 11,000 distinct CDR3 sequences, less than 35% seen once; the top ten hold less than 25%. Source material: cultured CD4+ T cells from blood. The receptors were sampled from a human donor with COVID-19. Both conserved end residues are part of each CDR3. The D gene is left open where the match is weak. Not all rows give a size; the values are once, few, many and, for expanded clones, a class.

j_call: TRBJ2-3; clone_size: medium-sized; v_call: TRBV5-1; d_call: NA; cdr3_nt: TGCGCCAGCAGCTTGTTAGGGAGTAGCACAGATACGCAGTATTTT; cdr3_aa: CASSLLGSSTDTQYF
j_call: TRBJ1-1; clone_size: NA; v_call: TRBV2; d_call: NA; cdr3_nt: TGTGCCAGCACCGGAATGGGGACTGAAGCTTTCTTT; cdr3_aa: CASTGMGTEAFF
j_call: TRBJ1-1; clone_size: NA; v_call: TRBV28; d_call: NA; cdr3_nt: TGTGCCAGCAGTTTGGTGGGGTACACTGAAGCTTTCTTT; cdr3_aa: CASSLVGYTEAFF
j_call: TRBJ2-7; clone_size: few; v_call: TRBV20-1; d_call: NA; cdr3_nt: TGCAGTGCTAGAGATCGGTTGGGCAGGGGCTTGGAGCAGTACTTC; cdr3_aa: CSARDRLGRGLEQYF
j_call: TRBJ1-5; clone_size: few; v_call: TRBV27; d_call: NA; cdr3_nt: TGTGCCAGCAGTAATCTCAGACAGCCCCAGCATTTT; cdr3_aa: CASSNLRQPQHF
j_call: TRBJ2-2; clone_size: few; v_call: TRBV20-1; d_call: TRBD2; cdr3_nt: TGCAGTGCTACAACTAGCGGGGGGGCCGTCGGGGAGCTGTTTTTT; cdr3_aa: CSATTSGGAVGELFF
j_call: TRBJ1-4; clone_size: NA; v_call: TRBV19; d_call: TRBD1; cdr3_nt: TGTGCCAGTAACGATCAGGGGGCTAATGAAAAACTGTTTTTT; cdr3_aa: CASNDQGANEKLFF
j_call: TRBJ1-1; clone_size: NA; v_call: TRBV5-4; d_call: NA; cdr3_nt: TGTGCCAGCAGCTTGGACCGATCGGAAGCTTTCTTT; cdr3_aa: CASSLDRSEAFF
j_call: TRBJ2-7; clone_size: NA; v_call: TRBV20-1; d_call: TRBD1; cdr3_nt: TGCAGTGCTTCGATTCCTACAGGGGCCTACGAGCAGTACTTC; cdr3_aa: CSASIPTGAYEQYF
j_call: TRBJ1-2; clone_size: few; v_call: TRBV6-1; d_call: NA; cdr3_nt: TGTGCCAGCAGTCCCCGGGGCTATGGCTACACCTTC; cdr3_aa: CASSPRGYGYTF
j_call: TRBJ2-5; clone_size: once; v_call: TRBV6-2/TRBV6-3; d_call: NA; cdr3_nt: TGTGCCAGGAGTTACTCTACCACAGGGAAGACCCAGTACTTC; cdr3_aa: CARSYSTTGKTQYF
j_call: TRBJ1-4; clone_size: NA; v_call: TRBV2; d_call: NA; cdr3_nt: TGTGCCAGCAGCCTCAGGGTAGCTGAAAAACTGTTTTTT; cdr3_aa: CASSLRVAEKLFF
j_call: TRBJ1-2; clone_size: NA; v_call: TRBV12-3/TRBV12-4; d_call: NA; cdr3_nt: TGTGCCAGCAGTTTGGTAGCGCAGGGCGATTATGGCTACACCTTC; cdr3_aa: CASSLVAQGDYGYTF
j_call: TRBJ2-1; clone_size: NA; v_call: TRBV27; d_call: NA; cdr3_nt: TGTGCCAGCAGTAGTGCGGTGGGGTCCTACAATGAGCAGTTCTTC; cdr3_aa: CASSSAVGSYNEQFF
j_call: TRBJ2-3; clone_size: NA; v_call: TRBV30; d_call: NA; cdr3_nt: TGTGCCTGGAGTAGGGACTGGGGGCAGTATTTT; cdr3_aa: CAWSRDWGQYF
j_call: TRBJ2-5; clone_size: NA; v_call: TRBV6-5; d_call: NA; cdr3_nt: TGTGCCAGCAGTTATGGTTCGACCCAGTACTTC; cdr3_aa: CASSYGSTQYF
j_call: TRBJ2-5; clone_size: few; v_call: TRBV7-9; d_call: NA; cdr3_nt: TGTGCCAGCAGCTTAGGGACGACTAGGGGGGGGACCCAGTACTTC; cdr3_aa: CASSLGTTRGGTQYF
j_call: TRBJ1-2; clone_size: few; v_call: TRBV28; d_call: TRBD1; cdr3_nt: TGTGCCAGCAGCCGACAGGGCTCGGCCTATGGCTACACCTTC; cdr3_aa: CASSRQGSAYGYTF
j_call: TRBJ2-7; clone_size: NA; v_call: TRBV6-1; d_call: TRBD1; cdr3_nt: TGCGCCAGCAGGCAATGGACAGGGGATAACTACGAGCAGTACTTC; cdr3_aa: CASRQWTGDNYEQYF
j_call: TRBJ2-7; clone_size: NA; v_call: TRBV20-1; d_call: NA; cdr3_nt: TGCAGTGCTAGAGTGGCGGACAGATACTACGAGCAGTACTTC; cdr3_aa: CSARVADRYYEQYF
j_call: TRBJ2-3; clone_size: NA; v_call: TRBV7-9; d_call: NA; cdr3_nt: TGTGCCAGCAGCCAAGGGGTCACCACTAGCACAGATACGCAGTATTTT; cdr3_aa: CASSQGVTTSTDTQYF
j_call: TRBJ2-5; clone_size: NA; v_call: TRBV7-9; d_call: NA; cdr3_nt: TGTGCCAGCAGCTCCGGAGAGGTTGCGCAAGAGACCCAGTACTTC; cdr3_aa: CASSSGEVAQETQYF
j_call: TRBJ2-7; clone_size: once; v_call: TRBV4-2; d_call: NA; cdr3_nt: TGTGCCAGCAGCCGGGGAGGGACAGAAATCTACGAGCAGTACTTC; cdr3_aa: CASSRGGTEIYEQYF
j_call: TRBJ2-5; clone_size: NA; v_call: TRBV4-2; d_call: TRBD2; cdr3_nt: TGTGCCAGCAGCCCGACTAGCGGTGGTGAGACCCAGTACTTC; cdr3_aa: CASSPTSGGETQYF
j_call: TRBJ2-7; clone_size: once; v_call: TRBV5-4; d_call: NA; cdr3_nt: TGTGCCAGCAGCTTGCAAGGGGGTTTCTCCTACGAGCAGTACTTC; cdr3_aa: CASSLQGGFSYEQYF
j_call: TRBJ1-2; clone_size: NA; v_call: TRBV6-5; d_call: NA; cdr3_nt: TGTGCCAGCAGTTACCCCCGCGGTTCCGATGGCTACACCTTC; cdr3_aa: CASSYPRGSDGYTF
j_call: TRBJ2-3; clone_size: NA; v_call: TRBV6-1; d_call: NA; cdr3_nt: TGTGCCAGCAGTCAAAGGACTCTCACGAAAGATACGCAGTATTTT; cdr3_aa: CASSQRTLTKDTQYF
j_call: TRBJ2-7; clone_size: NA; v_call: TRBV7-8; d_call: NA; cdr3_nt: TGTGCCAGCAGTACGGTCCGGGACAAATACGAGCAGTACTTC; cdr3_aa: CASSTVRDKYEQYF
j_call: TRBJ1-3; clone_size: few; v_call: TRBV20-1; d_call: NA; cdr3_nt: TGCAGTGCTAGAGATTATAACAGGGTTACTGGAAACACCATATATTTT; cdr3_aa: CSARDYNRVTGNTIYF
j_call: TRBJ1-1; clone_size: NA; v_call: TRBV12-3/TRBV12-4; d_call: NA; cdr3_nt: TGTGCCAGCAGTTTAGTGGTGGGAGCTGAAGCTTTCTTT; cdr3_aa: CASSLVVGAEAFF
j_call: TRBJ2-5; clone_size: few; v_call: TRBV4-2; d_call: TRBD2; cdr3_nt: TGTGCCAGCAGCCAGGGACGGGGGGAGGTGGAGACCCAGTACTTC; cdr3_aa: CASSQGRGEVETQYF
j_call: TRBJ2-7; clone_size: NA; v_call: TRBV19; d_call: TRBD1; cdr3_nt: TGTGCCAGTAGTACGACAGGGGGAAGAGAACCCTACGAGCAGTACTTC; cdr3_aa: CASSTTGGREPYEQYF
j_call: TRBJ1-5; clone_size: few; v_call: TRBV27; d_call: NA; cdr3_nt: TGTGCCAGCAGTCGCTTTTTGCGTCAGCCCCAGCATTTT; cdr3_aa: CASSRFLRQPQHF
j_call: TRBJ1-2; clone_size: NA; v_call: TRBV12-5; d_call: NA; cdr3_nt: TGTGCTAGCACGACCCCCAGGGCCGGCTATGGCTACACCTTC; cdr3_aa: CASTTPRAGYGYTF
j_call: TRBJ1-4; clone_size: NA; v_call: TRBV7-9; d_call: NA; cdr3_nt: TGTGCCAGCAGCCCGGGGCGTGGGGGTTTGGGTGAAAAACTGTTTTTT; cdr3_aa: CASSPGRGGLGEKLFF
j_call: TRBJ2-7; clone_size: NA; v_call: TRBV6-1; d_call: NA; cdr3_nt: TGTGCCAGCAGTCAAACAGACTACGAGCAGTACTTC; cdr3_aa: CASSQTDYEQYF
j_call: TRBJ2-5; clone_size: few; v_call: TRBV28; d_call: NA; cdr3_nt: TGTGCCAGCAGATCGGGCTTAGCGGATTGGAGGATGGGTGAGACCCAGTACTTC; cdr3_aa: CASRSGLADWRMGETQYF
j_call: TRBJ2-1; clone_size: NA; v_call: TRBV6-4; d_call: TRBD2; cdr3_nt: TGTGCCAGCAGCGTAGCGGGGGCCACCTACAATGAGCAGTTCTTC; cdr3_aa: CASSVAGATYNEQFF
j_call: TRBJ2-7; clone_size: NA; v_call: TRBV12-3/TRBV12-4; d_call: TRBD1; cdr3_nt: TGTGCCAGCACCCAAGAGGGGGCGGCCTACGAGCAGTACTTC; cdr3_aa: CASTQEGAAYEQYF
j_call: TRBJ2-1; clone_size: few; v_call: TRBV24-1; d_call: NA; cdr3_nt: TGTGCCACCAGTGACCCTAGCGTCTCCTACAATGAGCAGTTCTTC; cdr3_aa: CATSDPSVSYNEQFF
j_call: TRBJ1-1; clone_size: NA; v_call: TRBV11-3; d_call: NA; cdr3_nt: TGTGCCAGCAGCTTAGATCTGATGAACACTGAAGCTTTCTTT; cdr3_aa: CASSLDLMNTEAFF